This T cell receptor beta chain was recovered during a study of response to subunit inactivated influenza vaccine. This clonotype was seen at least ten times. TCRdb processed the RT-PCR reads anew with MiXCR; each CDR3 protein has one entry. The repertoire has about 570,000 distinct CDR3 sequences, around 10% of them found once; the top ten carry 9.5% to 11%. This CDR3 spans 13 amino acids. V lost 2 bases, J lost 1 base, and 6 bases lay in between. Germline-derived CDR1 and CDR2 are SGHRS and YFSETQ. The sample was also linked to a second study, of T cells expressing NK-cell markers. That work adds: 5'RACE template switching with UMIs produced the TCR beta cDNA. CD3+CD56+NKG2C+, CD3+CD56+NKG2C- and CD3+CD56-NKG2C+ T cells, once sorted, supplied the TCR beta repertoires. Restriction of sorting to alpha-beta TCR T cells was accomplished in several experiments using an anti-gamma-delta TCR antibody. The CD3+CD56-NKG2C+ fraction of a few donors was also led by these clonotypes.

The source of this sequence is a man in his fifties or sixties who received an inactivated influenza vaccine. Sequenced here: PBMCs from blood, sampled on the day of vaccination. The J gene is TRBJ1-1, the V gene TRBV5-1; D remains ambiguous. Here the CDR3 DNA reads TGCGCCAGCAGCTTTACAAGGAACACTGAAGCTTTCTTT. Translating gives CASSFTRNTEAFF.